This entry lists 32 T cell receptor beta chains sequenced from one sample in a study of T-cell memory formation after mild COVID-19. TCRdb re-called the 5' RACE reads through MiXCR, storing one row per CDR3 protein. The table records roughly 560,000 distinct CDR3 sequences, roughly 22% of them present only once. The sequenced sample was PBMCs or a T cell subset sorted from them (not recorded which). These TCRs come from an adult woman who had mild COVID-19 (a few samples of this study predate the infection). Cell type and time point are not known.

The V call is TRBV6-5, the J call TRBJ2-1; D remains unclear. This CDR3 has 18 amino acids. V lost 4 bases and J 0 bases, leaving 19 bases between the germline ends. Germline CDR1 reads MNHEY; CDR2 reads SVGAGI. CDR3 nucleotides: TGTGCCAGCAGTTCATTCCGCGGCGGCTTGAGCTCCTACAATGAGCAGTTCTTC. This gives the protein CASSSFRGGLSSYNEQFF.

This clonotype has more than one count but fewer than ten. CDR3 nucleotides: TGTGCCAGCAGCTTAGATCGACATCAAGAGACCCAGTACTTC. It is translated as CASSLDRHQETQYF. The chain employs TRBV11-2 and TRBJ2-5; D remains ambiguous. Trimming pared 0 bases from V and 2 bases from J, leaving 7 bases between. CDR3 size: 14 residues. Germline CDR1 and CDR2: SGHAT and FQNNGV.

This clonotype was detected only a few times. The rearrangement joins TRBV7-2 to TRBJ1-2; TRBD1 agrees at 9 bases. The germline V gene has CDR1 SGHTA and CDR2 FQGNSA. V shed 1 base, J shed 6 bases, and the junction held 3 bases outside the gene matches. The CDR3 sequence is 14 residues long. CDR3 bases: TGTGCCAGCAGCTTAGGGGACAGGGTCGATGGCTACACCTTC. It translates to CASSLGDRVDGYTF. The complete variable domain, with remaining parts taken from reference TRBV7-2 and TRBJ1-2, reads GAGVSQSPSNKVTEKGKDVELRCDPISGHTALYWYRQSLGQGLEFLIYFQGNSAPDKSGLPSDRFSAERTGGSVSTLTIQRTQQEDSAVYLCASSLGDRVDGYTFGSGTRLTVV.

The chain uses TRBV7-9 and TRBJ1-1; TRBD1 aligns across 8 bases. Germline trimming cut 0 bases from V and 8 bases from J; bases unmatched to any gene: 14. Germline CDR1 and CDR2: SEHNR and FQNEAQ (reference sequence). This CDR3 comprises 17 residues. As DNA, the CDR3 is TGTGCCAGCAGCTTAGCCTCCGGGACAGGTGATATACTGGAAGCTTTCTTT. Its translation: CASSLASGTGDILEAFF.

This clonotype was seen more than once but under ten times. This chain connects TRBV25-1 to TRBJ2-7, with 8 bases identical to TRBD1. Germline V gives CDR1 MGHDK, CDR2 SYGVNS. The J segment lost 3 bases and the V segment lost 5 bases, leaving 9 bases of the junction unmatched. The CDR3 length is 15 residues. Here the CDR3 reads CASSSNRGKFYEQYF. In nucleotides, the CDR3 is TGTGCCAGCAGTTCTAACAGGGGGAAGTTCTACGAGCAGTACTTC.

This clonotype was counted a few times. CDR3 nucleotides: TGTGCCAGCAGGTTCGAGGGAGGGCCGGGCACAGATACGCAGTATTTT. This sequence encodes CASRFEGGPGTDTQYF. The chain couples TRBV27 to TRBJ2-3, with TRBD2 matching over 7 bases. This CDR3 has 16 residues. Trimming cost V 6 bases and J 1 base; bases outside gene matches: 10. In germline, CDR1 is MNHEY, CDR2 SMNVEV (reference sequence).

The chain carries TRBV29-1 and TRBJ2-7, with a weak D call TRBD1 (7 bases). The V end was cut by 5 bases, the J end by 7 bases, with 15 bases between. The length of the CDR3 is 12 residues. The germline gives CDR1 SQVTM, CDR2 ANQGSEA. The DNA of the CDR3 is TGCAGCGTTTACAGGGGAGGCGGGGAGCAGTACTTC. This translates into CSVYRGGGEQYF.

The chain uses TRBV3-1 and TRBJ2-1; D may be TRBD2 (6 bases). Germline V gene sequence: CDR1 LGHDT, CDR2 YNNKEL (reference sequence). The ends were cut back, 1 base at V and 2 bases at J, with 9 bases in the middle. This CDR3 has 15 amino acids. CDR3: CASSQVGSAYNEQFF. The CDR3, as DNA: TGTGCCAGCAGCCAAGTCGGGAGCGCCTACAATGAGCAGTTCTTC.

This chain uses TRBV9 with TRBJ1-1; 11 nucleotides align to TRBD1. With 4 bases clipped from V and 11 bases from J, the junction kept 13 bases outside the gene matches. CDR3 length: 15 amino acids. Looked up from germline, CDR1 is SGDLS and CDR2 is YYNGEE. The CDR3 loop reads CASSPYSGTGGDAFF. The DNA for the CDR3 is TGTGCCAGCAGCCCTTACTCCGGGACAGGGGGAGATGCTTTCTTT.

CDR3 nucleotides: TGTGCCAGCAACCCAGCGGGGACAACCTACGAGCAGTACTTC. The encoded protein is CASNPAGTTYEQYF. This sequence joins TRBV5-6 and TRBJ2-7; D may be TRBD2 (7 bases). CDR3 length: 14 amino acids. CDR1 SGHDT and CDR2 YYEEEE come from the germline V gene. The V gene lost 6 bases and the J gene lost 2 bases, with 15 bases spanning the gap.

This clonotype was counted a few times. This chain joins TRBV5-6 and TRBJ2-3; D is possibly TRBD1 (6 bases). Trimming left V 5 bases short and J 4 bases short, with 14 bases between. The germline gives CDR1 SGHDT, CDR2 YYEEEE. The CDR3 has 14 residues. This CDR3 is CASRIPQGPDTQYF. The DNA of the CDR3 is TGTGCCAGCAGAATTCCACAGGGTCCAGATACGCAGTATTTT.

This chain links TRBV25-1 with TRBJ2-5; 7 nucleotides line up with TRBD2. Germline lookup yields CDR1 MGHDK and CDR2 SYGVNS. This CDR3 comprises 15 residues. V was clipped by 4 bases and J by 1 base; unmatched bases: 6. The CDR3 DNA follows: TGTGCCAGCAGTGGCCTTGGGAGGGCCCAAGAGACCCAGTACTTC. Translating it yields CASSGLGRAQETQYF.

This clonotype was observed a handful of times. The rearrangement joins TRBV6-5 to TRBJ1-3; the D gene is possibly TRBD1 (5 bases). The CDR3 totals 13 residues. Germline V gene lookup returns CDR1 MNHEY and CDR2 SVGAGI. Trimming took 6 bases from V and 0 from J, leaving 6 bases between them. In DNA, the CDR3 is TGTGCCAGCAGCGACAGCTCTGGAAACACCATATATTTT. Translating gives CASSDSSGNTIYF.

This clonotype appeared a few times. The chain links TRBV5-1 to TRBJ2-1; D uncertain. Germline V gene sequence: CDR1 SGHRS, CDR2 YFSETQ. This CDR3 has 13 amino acids. Between the trimmed V and J ends, which lost 1 base and 8 bases, there was a span of 10 bases. The CDR3 DNA follows: TGCGCCAGCAGCTTGCCCCGGGTACATGAGCAGTTCTTC. This translates into CASSLPRVHEQFF.

This clonotype was observed a few times. The CDR3 nucleotides read TGCAGTGCTAGGGGGCCTAACGGGAAGCCAAGTCAAGAGACCCAGTACTTC. It specifies CSARGPNGKPSQETQYF. The chain is built from TRBV20-1 and TRBJ2-5; D may be TRBD1 or TRBD2 (5 bases each). Per germline, CDR1 DFQATT and CDR2 SNEGSKA (reference sequence). CDR3 length: 17 amino acids. Trimming cost V 3 bases and J 2 bases, with 22 bases left between them.

This clonotype was found many times. The rearrangement joins TRBV18 to TRBJ2-5; D uncertain. Germline CDR1 KGHSH, CDR2 LQKENI. The CDR3 is made up of 13 amino acids. V shed 3 bases and J shed 9 bases, with 14 bases lying between them. CDR3 bases: TGTGCCAGCTCACCCGGTGGTGCGTGGGCCCAGTACTTC. Its translation is CASSPGGAWAQYF.

This clonotype was observed a few times. The chain joins TRBV7-9 to TRBJ2-3; D is unresolved. V shed 1 base and J shed 2 bases, with 10 bases lying between them. Looked up from germline, CDR1 is SEHNR and CDR2 is FQNEAQ (reference sequence). CDR3 length: 15 residues. The CDR3 nucleotides are TGTGCCAGCAGCTTAGGTTTAACAAACACAGATACGCAGTATTTT. It yields the protein CASSLGLTNTDTQYF.

This clonotype occurred many times. The chain has TRBV7-2 and TRBJ2-7, with no clear D. CDR3 length equals 13 residues. Germline V gene lookup returns CDR1 SGHTA and CDR2 FQGNSA. Trimming pared 1 base from V and 6 bases from J, leaving 10 bases between. The CDR3 loop reads CASSLGPSGEQYF. The DNA for the CDR3 is TGTGCCAGCAGCTTAGGGCCCTCCGGCGAGCAGTACTTC.

This clonotype has a handful of counts. The CDR3 reads CASSLAAAGKETQYF. The CDR3 DNA follows: TGCGCCAGCAGCTTGGCCGCGGCAGGGAAAGAGACCCAGTACTTC. The chain carries TRBV5-1 and TRBJ2-5; possible D gene TRBD1, 5 bases. V gave up 0 bases and J gave up 3 bases, with 12 bases separating them. CDR1 is SGHRS and CDR2 is YFSETQ in the germline V gene. The CDR3 covers 15 residues.

This clonotype has a handful of counts. The CDR3 spells CSAKADMNTEAFF. CDR3 DNA sequence: TGCAGCGCCAAAGCTGATATGAACACTGAAGCTTTCTTT. This chain uses TRBV29-1 with TRBJ1-1; D unresolved. The V gene's germline CDR1 is SQVTM and CDR2 ANQGSEA. V lost 7 bases and J 0 bases, leaving 12 bases between the germline ends. The CDR3 length is 13 residues.

The gene calls are TRBV10-3 and TRBJ2-7; 9 bases map to TRBD1. Germline assignment: CDR1 ENHRY and CDR2 SYGVKD. V trimming: 8 bases; J trimming: 5 bases; junction bases outside the gene matches: 7. The CDR3 loop spans 13 amino acids. The CDR3 loop reads CAIAGQGKNEQYF. CDR3 coding DNA: TGTGCCATCGCGGGACAGGGTAAGAACGAGCAGTACTTC.

CDR3 in DNA: TGTGCCAGCAGCCCCCAGCAGGGTCGGCTCATGAACACTGAAGCTTTCTTT. This encodes CASSPQQGRLMNTEAFF. This chain uses TRBV14 with TRBJ1-1; possible D gene TRBD1, 5 bases. V lost 4 bases and J lost 0, with 18 bases in between. CDR1 is SGHDN, CDR2 FVKESK, per germline. There are 17 residues in the CDR3.

This clonotype occurred a few times. CDR3 protein: CASRLQGIGARGLDGYTF. DNA of the CDR3: TGTGCCAGCCGCCTTCAGGGCATAGGGGCCAGGGGGCTAGATGGCTACACCTTC. The chain uses TRBV7-9 and TRBJ1-2; 8 bases are a match to TRBD1. The CDR3 spans 18 residues. Germline V gives CDR1 SEHNR, CDR2 FQNEAQ (reference sequence). The junction had 23 bases not matched to a gene; V was cut back by 8 bases and J by 6 bases. Looking up the rest from reference TRBV7-9 and TRBJ1-2 gives the full variable domain: DTGVSQNPRHKITKRGQNVTFRCDPISEHNRLYWYRQTLGQGPEFLTYFQNEAQLEKSRLLSDRFSAERPKGSFSTLEIQRTEQGDSAMYLCASRLQGIGARGLDGYTFGSGTRLTVV.

This clonotype was observed a handful of times. The chain links TRBV5-1 to TRBJ2-7; D not resolved. The V gene's germline CDR1 is SGHRS and CDR2 YFSETQ. CDR3 size: 12 residues. V shed 4 bases and J shed 6 bases, with 11 bases lying between them. The chain's CDR3 is CASSEPLGEQYF. CDR3 DNA: TGCGCCAGCAGCGAACCACTCGGCGAGCAGTACTTC.

This clonotype came up a few times. The V gene is TRBV19, the J gene TRBJ1-1, with D possibly matching TRBD1 (5 bases). Trimming removed 8 bases from V and 0 bases from J, with 16 bases in between. CDR1 is LNHDA, CDR2 SQIVND, per germline (reference sequence). This CDR3 has 15 amino acids. The DNA for the CDR3 is TGTGCCAGTTCTGTGCCACAGGTCCTGAACACTGAAGCTTTCTTT. This sequence encodes CASSVPQVLNTEAFF.

The V and J genes are TRBV7-2 and TRBJ2-1, with D unresolved. CDR3 length equals 16 residues. Germline V gene lookup returns CDR1 SGHTA and CDR2 FQGNSA. V was pared by 8 bases and J by 6 bases, with 23 bases between. CDR3 in amino acids: CASYLARRALGNEQFF. The CDR3 region has the DNA TGTGCCAGCTACCTGGCTAGGCGTGCTCTTGGCAATGAGCAGTTCTTC.

This clonotype was seen only a few times. The chain has TRBV7-2 and TRBJ1-2; 7 nucleotides line up with TRBD1. V shed 0 bases and J 4 bases; nucleotides not matched to a gene: 5. Germline CDR1 SGHTA, CDR2 FQGNSA. The CDR3 loop spans 15 amino acids. The CDR3 nucleotides read TGTGCCAGCAGCTTAGCGAGGACAGGACTCTATGGCTACACCTTC. Protein: CASSLARTGLYGYTF.

The rearrangement joins TRBV5-1 to TRBJ2-3; weak D call: TRBD1 (6 bases). Per the germline V gene, CDR1 is SGHRS and CDR2 is YFSETQ. With 0 bases removed from V and 1 base from J, the gap between germline ends came to 12 bases. The CDR3 has 16 residues. This CDR3 reads CASSLAGKGGTDTQYF. As DNA, the CDR3 is TGCGCCAGCAGCTTGGCCGGGAAGGGGGGCACAGATACGCAGTATTTT.

This sequence joins TRBV5-6 and TRBJ2-2; D may be TRBD2 (7 bases). Germline assignment: CDR1 SGHDT and CDR2 YYEEEE. The CDR3 length is 15 residues. V lost 1 base, J lost 3 bases, and 10 bases lay in between. CDR3 in DNA: TGTGCCAGCAGCTTGCGGGGGGCGGACACCGGGGAGCTGTTTTTT. It is translated as CASSLRGADTGELFF.

V usage is TRBV29-1 and J usage is TRBJ2-1; D unresolved. Germline V gives CDR1 SQVTM, CDR2 ANQGSEA. The germline V and J ends were trimmed by 4 bases and 10 bases, with 8 bases remaining between them. This CDR3 comprises 10 residues. CDR3 in DNA: TGCAGCGTTGTTTTAAGCGAGCAGTTCTTC. Residues: CSVVLSEQFF.

This clonotype was recorded a few times. V gene TRBV5-1 combines with J gene TRBJ2-1, with TRBD1 matching over 11 bases. This CDR3 has 15 amino acids. The germline V gene has CDR1 SGHRS and CDR2 YFSETQ. Trimming at V came to 3 bases and at J to 6 bases, leaving 5 bases not matched to a gene. CDR3 sequence (DNA): TGCGCCAGCAGCTCAGCCGGGACAGGGGGCAATGAGCAGTTCTTC. Translation: CASSSAGTGGNEQFF.

This clonotype was observed a handful of times. The rearrangement joins TRBV30 to TRBJ2-1; 11 bases align to TRBD2. The CDR3 is made up of 14 amino acids. The V segment lost 2 bases and the J segment 9 bases; nucleotides outside the gene matches: 6. CDR1 is GTSNPN, CDR2 SVGIG, per germline (reference sequence). CDR3 in DNA: TGTGCCTGGAGTTGGGGACTAGCGGCGCGTGAGCAGTTCTTC. It yields the protein CAWSWGLAAREQFF.